This entry lists 7 T cell receptor beta chains sequenced from one sample in a study of blood T cell repertoires in COVID-19. TCRdb's copy holds only in-frame clones and misses some; the assay was immunoSEQ multiplex PCR. The sample comprises 150,000 to 200,000 clones, 80% to 90% of which are singletons, and under 2% rests with the top ten. Sequencing was performed on peripheral blood. The receptors here all came from a young man who had recovered from COVID-19.

The rearrangement uses TRBV19 and TRBJ1-1, with D maybe TRBD1 (5 bases). There are 14 residues in the CDR3. Trimming left V 8 bases short and J 5 bases short, with 18 bases between. Germline assignment: CDR1 LNHDA and CDR2 SQIVND (reference sequence). CDR3 coding DNA: TGTGCCAGTTTTAGGCGGGGGAGAGGGACTGAAGCTTTCTTT. It codes for CASFRRGRGTEAFF.

This sequence joins TRBV10-3 and TRBJ2-7, with a tentative D call TRBD2 (5 bases). The CDR3 totals 16 residues. CDR1 is ENHRY, CDR2 SYGVKD, per germline. Deletions cut 4 bases from V and 0 bases from J, with 16 bases between. The CDR3 region is CAISGRGPEGSYEQYF. DNA for the CDR3: TGTGCCATCAGTGGAAGAGGACCCGAGGGCTCCTACGAGCAGTACTTC.

The rearrangement uses TRBV28 and TRBJ1-2, with D possibly being TRBD1 (6 bases). The germline gives CDR1 MDHEN, CDR2 SYDVKM. Trimming cost V 6 bases and J 6 bases, with 17 bases left between them. The CDR3 covers 14 residues. CDR3 sequence: CASRPGGPRNGYTF. The DNA of the CDR3 is TGTGCCAGCAGACCCGGGGGGCCGCGTAATGGCTACACCTTC.

The chain joins TRBV2 to TRBJ2-1; the match to TRBD2 covers 10 bases. The germline gives CDR1 SNHLY, CDR2 FYNNEI. J gave up 5 bases and V 11 bases, and 6 bases lay outside the gene matches. This CDR3 is 13 amino acids long. This CDR3 reads CASLAGVHNEQFF. CDR3 bases: TGTGCCTCTCTAGCGGGAGTACACAATGAGCAGTTCTTC. Looking up the rest from reference TRBV2 and TRBJ2-1 gives the full variable domain: EPEVTQTPSHQVTQMGQEVILRCVPISNHLYFYWYRQILGQKVEFLVSFYNNEISEKSEIFDDQFSVERPDGSNFTLKIRSTKLEDSAMYFCASLAGVHNEQFFGPGTRLTVL.

The chain couples TRBV7-9 to TRBJ2-3; D is uncertain. V was clipped by 7 bases and J by 0 bases, with 5 bases between them. Germline V lookup: CDR1 SEHNR, CDR2 FQNEAQ (reference sequence). The length of the CDR3 is 12 residues. CDR3 nucleotides: TGTGCCAGCATCCTCAGCACAGATACGCAGTATTTT. This codes for CASILSTDTQYF.

J is TRBJ1-4 and V is TRBV19; no firm D call. V was pared by 7 bases and J by 7 bases, with 16 bases between. The CDR3 sequence is 14 residues long. Germline assignment: CDR1 LNHDA and CDR2 SQIVND (reference sequence). The CDR3 DNA sequence: TGTGCCAGTAAGGGATTGGGGAGTTTTGAAAAACTGTTTTTT. It codes for CASKGLGSFEKLFF.

This chain connects TRBV5-1 to TRBJ2-3; possibly TRBD1 for D (6 bases). V was pared by 1 base and J by 5 bases, with 17 bases between. The CDR3 contains 16 residues. From germline, CDR1 is SGHRS and CDR2 YFSETQ. This chain's CDR3 is CASSLWPSSGEDTQYF. The CDR3, as DNA: TGCGCCAGCAGCTTGTGGCCGAGTTCAGGGGAAGATACGCAGTATTTT.